The subject of this entry is one T cell receptor (beta chain). There is no known antigen for this receptor. There are no base qualities to consult, and no much larger clone falls within one base. Instead of sorted cells or RNA, genomic DNA extracted from peripheral blood served as the source for amplifying TCR beta rearrangements. Rearranged TRB sequences spanning V, D and J segments were amplified by multiplex touch-down PCR using a mixed TRB-A/B primer pool. Illumina adapters and sample indices were attached to the amplicons through two consecutive PCR reactions run with Phusion HS II polymerase. The amplicons were purified from gel with the NucleoSpin Gel and PCR Clean-up kit and then assessed with Qubit and an Agilent 2100 Bioanalyzer. Libraries were sequenced on an Illumina MiSeq using 600-cycle, single-indexed, paired-end runs. On the study's bioinformatics: MiXCR versions 2.12 and 3.0.5 were used to process the TRB sequences. Each unique CDR3 nucleotide sequence counted as one clone, and only productive sequences with at least two reads were retained. Shannon diversity, evenness, clonality (one minus evenness), and alpha-parameterized diversity profiles from alpha 0 to 5 were included as repertoire metrics. The IGoR algorithm was used to calculate generation probabilities for clones in the paired samples taken before and after chemotherapy. TCRdb cleaned the public reads at Q25 with fastp, built clones with MiXCR and kept in-frame beta chains. Rows with a matching CDR3 protein are joined into one entry that keeps the most common DNA and genes. These V and J calls originate from TCRdb's pipeline instead of the authors' own analysis. The sample table contains some 9,000 distinct CDR3 sequences; only one count was recorded for about 25% of them. The top ten constitute 2.8% of the sample.

This sample was included in a study of T cell repertoires in aging, cancer and after chemotherapy (dated by TCRdb to between 2018 and 2021). About the study as a whole: The donors fell into six age groups ranging from 30 or younger to 70 or older, and each group had at least three individuals. In the hematological group, the paired samples taken before and after chemotherapy came from chronic lymphocytic leukemia patients who were treated with regimens based on fludarabine or bendamustine. The complete dataset included some 9 million TCR reads. Peripheral blood TCR beta repertoires from healthy donors and cancer patients were profiled to examine immunoaging and T cell reconstitution after chemotherapy. Alongside some 96 healthy donors serving as a reference group, the cohort included approximately 210 cancer patients, of whom about 93 had hematological cancers and about 130 had solid cancers.

The germline V gene yields MDHEN for CDR1 and SYDVKM for CDR2. The CDR3 covers 17 residues, taking in both the cysteine and the phenylalanine. Of all the DNA, just the CDR3 is kept, 51 bases in frame from base 1. V lost 4 bases and J lost 1 base, and the count of bases not matched to a germline gene is 12. Study-wide findings and limitations: In healthy donors, the decline in TCR diversity with age was mainly due to loss of richness, whereas in cancer patients loss of evenness also played a role. An increase in median generation probability over the chemotherapy interval was observed in both cancer cohorts, suggesting that the repertoire was reconstituted through rebound thymic output. Hematological cancer patients had infiltration of lymphoid organs, and this infiltration may itself impair thymic emigration or peripheral T cell expansion. Compared with age-matched healthy donors, untreated patients with either hematological or solid cancers had significantly lower TCR diversity in the blood along with higher clonality. It was noted by the authors that conclusions about immunological memory after chemotherapy cannot be drawn from the repertoire data.

This clonotype originated in a human donor with a blood cancer. The sample was blood. This chain joins TRBV28 to TRBJ2-7; 8 of the junction bases match TRBD1. Here the CDR3 is given as CASSSNRDRGQSYEQYF. The DNA sequence follows: TGTGCCAGCAGTTCGAACCGCGACAGGGGACAATCCTACGAGCAGTACTTC.